These T cell receptor beta chains were read from a single sample in a study of blood T cell repertoires in COVID-19. The table came from immunoSEQ multiplex PCR; TCRdb's copy has only in-frame clones and leaves some out. The table lists 180,000 or so clones, roughly 90% of them singletons. The sequenced sample consisted of PBMCs or T cells enriched from blood (not recorded which). The receptor set was obtained from a woman between 18 and 29 years old who had recovered from COVID-19. CDR3s include the opening cysteine and the closing phenylalanine or tryptophan. Fields, in order: D gene, clone size, J gene, V gene, CDR3 length, CDR3 protein, CDR3 DNA. The D gene is left open where the match is weak. Rows may omit the clone size; those that give it use once, few, many or a size class.

D: TRBD1
size: .
J: TRBJ1-5
V: TRBV4-2
length: 16
CDR3: CASSQHPGQEGQPQHF
DNA: TGTGCCAGCAGCCAACATCCTGGACAGGAGGGTCAGCCCCAGCATTTT

D: .
size: .
J: TRBJ1-2
V: TRBV18
length: 14
CDR3: CASSPGRAHYGYTF
DNA: TGTGCCAGCTCACCAGGCAGGGCGCACTATGGCTACACCTTC

D: .
size: .
J: TRBJ2-2
V: TRBV27
length: 16
CDR3: CASSLLGFSEAGELFF
DNA: TGTGCCAGCAGTTTACTAGGGTTCTCGGAGGCCGGGGAGCTGTTTTTT

D: .
size: .
J: TRBJ2-5
V: TRBV28
length: 15
CDR3: CASSFGQGRVETQYF
DNA: TGTGCCAGCAGTTTTGGGCAGGGGAGGGTAGAGACCCAGTACTTC

D: TRBD2
size: .
J: TRBJ2-1
V: TRBV7-9
length: 17
CDR3: CASSSGGLAVYYNEQFF
DNA: TGTGCCAGCAGCTCCGGGGGACTAGCGGTTTACTACAATGAGCAGTTCTTC

D: .
size: once
J: TRBJ1-3
V: TRBV7-9
length: 17
CDR3: CASSLARTESSGNTIYF
DNA: TGTGCCAGCAGCTTAGCGAGAACGGAGAGCTCTGGAAACACCATATATTTT

D: TRBD1
size: .
J: TRBJ1-1
V: TRBV28
length: 14
CDR3: CASSIGTEYTEAFF
DNA: TGTGCCAGCAGCATAGGGACAGAGTACACTGAAGCTTTCTTT

D: .
size: .
J: TRBJ2-5
V: TRBV7-6
length: 14
CDR3: CASSYGGPQETQYF
DNA: TGTGCCAGCAGCTACGGGGGACCGCAAGAGACCCAGTACTTC

D: .
size: .
J: TRBJ1-4
V: TRBV5-5
length: 17
CDR3: CASSPGSGRGSNEKLFF
DNA: TGTGCCAGCAGCCCAGGATCGGGGCGGGGCTCTAATGAAAAACTGTTTTTT

D: .
size: once
J: TRBJ1-1
V: TRBV28
length: 17
CDR3: CASSSPRRTQARTEAFF
DNA: TGTGCCAGCAGTTCACCCCGTCGAACACAGGCGCGGACTGAAGCTTTCTTT

D: TRBD1
size: .
J: TRBJ1-4
V: TRBV4-1
length: 15
CDR3: CASSQDRTGSEKLFF
DNA: TGCGCCAGCAGCCAAGATCGGACAGGTTCCGAAAAACTGTTTTTT

D: TRBD1
size: .
J: TRBJ1-5
V: TRBV6-5
length: 13
CDR3: CASSRTGVGPQHF
DNA: TGTGCCAGCAGTCGTACAGGGGTGGGGCCCCAGCATTTT

D: TRBD1
size: .
J: TRBJ2-7
V: TRBV18
length: 12
CDR3: CASSPRTGEQYF
DNA: TGTGCCAGCTCACCCCGGACAGGCGAGCAGTACTTC

D: TRBD2
size: .
J: TRBJ2-5
V: TRBV6-5
length: 14
CDR3: CASSPGGPQETQYF
DNA: TGTGCCAGCAGCCCGGGGGGACCCCAAGAGACCCAGTACTTC

D: TRBD1
size: .
J: TRBJ1-6
V: TRBV28
length: 20
CDR3: CASSLSILRWGQGRTSPLHF
DNA: TGTGCCAGCAGTTTATCCATATTGCGATGGGGACAGGGCAGGACTTCACCCCTCCACTTT

D: .
size: .
J: TRBJ2-7
V: TRBV10-3
length: 18
CDR3: CAISEAPPRLSPPYEQYF
DNA: TGTGCCATCAGTGAGGCGCCCCCACGACTATCCCCCCCCTACGAGCAGTACTTC

D: .
size: .
J: TRBJ2-3
V: TRBV6-1
length: 14
CDR3: CASSEIGGGAVQYF
DNA: TGTGCCAGCAGTGAAATAGGGGGTGGGGCTGTGCAGTATTTT

D: .
size: .
J: TRBJ1-1
V: TRBV9
length: 13
CDR3: CASSVVGSAEAFF
DNA: TGTGCCAGCAGCGTAGTAGGGAGCGCTGAAGCTTTCTTT

D: TRBD1
size: once
J: TRBJ2-7
V: TRBV5-1
length: 14
CDR3: CASSAGQGSYEQYF
DNA: TGCGCCAGCAGCGCCGGACAGGGCTCCTACGAGCAGTACTTC

D: .
size: .
J: TRBJ1-1
V: TRBV2
length: 14
CDR3: CASSYSTGNTEAFF
DNA: TGTGCCAGCAGCTACTCGACAGGGAACACTGAAGCTTTCTTT

D: .
size: .
J: TRBJ2-7
V: TRBV11-1
length: 13
CDR3: CASSPEIRYEQYF
DNA: TGTGCCAGCAGCCCCGAGATCCGGTACGAGCAGTACTTC

D: .
size: .
J: TRBJ2-6
V: TRBV7-3
length: 16
CDR3: CASRIAGSSGANVLTF
DNA: TGTGCCAGCAGGATCGCAGGGTCTTCTGGGGCCAACGTCCTGACTTTC

D: .
size: .
J: TRBJ1-2
V: TRBV18
length: 14
CDR3: CASSLAGSNYGYTF
DNA: TGTGCCAGCTCGCTGGCAGGGTCTAACTATGGCTACACCTTC

D: TRBD2
size: .
J: TRBJ2-7
V: TRBV10-2
length: 15
CDR3: CASSESSGRAYEQYF
DNA: TGCGCCAGCAGTGAGTCAAGCGGGAGGGCCTACGAGCAGTACTTC

D: TRBD2
size: .
J: TRBJ2-1
V: TRBV7-6
length: 15
CDR3: CASSLGAGGVEEQFF
DNA: TGTGCCAGCAGCTTAGGGGCGGGAGGGGTCGAAGAGCAGTTCTTC

D: TRBD1
size: .
J: TRBJ1-4
V: TRBV28
length: 15
CDR3: CASSSIGTGWEKLFF
DNA: TGTGCCAGCAGTTCGATCGGGACAGGGTGGGAAAAACTGTTTTTT

D: TRBD2
size: .
J: TRBJ2-7
V: TRBV2
length: 12
CDR3: CASTPSGYEQYF
DNA: TGTGCCAGCACCCCTAGCGGGTACGAGCAGTACTTC

D: .
size: .
J: TRBJ2-2
V: TRBV7-9
length: 15
CDR3: CASSLQWAGTGELFF
DNA: TGTGCCAGCAGCTTACAGTGGGCGGGGACCGGGGAGCTGTTTTTT

D: .
size: .
J: TRBJ2-5
V: TRBV7-2
length: 15
CDR3: CASSPPGRGEETQYF
DNA: TGTGCCAGCAGCCCCCCAGGACGGGGTGAAGAGACCCAGTACTTC

D: TRBD2
size: .
J: TRBJ2-7
V: TRBV11-2
length: 15
CDR3: CASSRGTSGLYEQYF
DNA: TGTGCCAGCAGCCGAGGGACTAGCGGCCTCTACGAGCAGTACTTC

D: TRBD1
size: .
J: TRBJ2-3
V: TRBV29-1
length: 15
CDR3: CSVGNPATGADTQYF
DNA: TGCAGCGTTGGAAATCCTGCGACAGGGGCAGATACGCAGTATTTT

D: TRBD1
size: .
J: TRBJ1-3
V: TRBV5-5
length: 15
CDR3: CASSTSGTGGNTIYF
DNA: TGTGCCAGCAGCACATCCGGGACAGGGGGAAACACCATATATTTT

D: TRBD1
size: .
J: TRBJ1-1
V: TRBV11-1
length: 15
CDR3: CASSSSRDRGREAFF
DNA: TGTGCCAGCAGCTCATCCCGGGACAGAGGCCGAGAAGCTTTCTTT

D: TRBD1
size: .
J: TRBJ2-7
V: TRBV7-6
length: 16
CDR3: CASSSFPGQRALEQYF
DNA: TGTGCCAGCAGCTCCTTCCCGGGACAGAGGGCCCTCGAGCAGTACTTC

D: TRBD2
size: .
J: TRBJ2-3
V: TRBV7-9
length: 16
CDR3: CASSLGFSGRTDTQYF
DNA: TGTGCCAGCAGCTTAGGGTTTAGCGGGAGGACAGATACGCAGTATTTT

D: .
size: .
J: TRBJ1-6
V: TRBV11-2
length: 15
CDR3: CASSLAMGLDSPLHF
DNA: TGTGCCAGCAGCTTAGCCATGGGGCTAGATTCACCCCTCCACTTT

D: .
size: .
J: TRBJ1-6
V: TRBV7-8
length: 15
CDR3: CASSFRTGTNSPLHF
DNA: TGTGCCAGCAGCTTTAGAACAGGCACGAATTCACCCCTCCACTTT

D: .
size: .
J: TRBJ2-3
V: TRBV28
length: 15
CDR3: CASSFPGFQGYTQYF
DNA: TGTGCCAGCAGTTTTCCAGGATTTCAGGGGTATACGCAGTATTTT

D: TRBD1
size: .
J: TRBJ2-3
V: TRBV5-4
length: 15
CDR3: CASSLPGQGTDTQYF
DNA: TGTGCCAGCAGCCTTCCGGGACAGGGCACAGATACGCAGTATTTT